The 9 T cell receptor beta chains given below trace back to one sample, sequenced in a study of T-cell memory formation after mild COVID-19. One entry per CDR3 protein, called by TCRdb with MiXCR from the 5' RACE reads. The profile shows around 110,000 distinct CDR3 sequences, 15% to 20% of them singletons. The material sequenced was PBMCs or a T cell subset sorted from them (not recorded which). The origin of the receptors is an adult woman who had mild COVID-19 (a few samples of this study predate the infection). Cell type and time point are not known.

The V gene is TRBV5-1, the J gene TRBJ1-1; 7 nucleotides line up with TRBD1. Germline V lookup: CDR1 SGHRS, CDR2 YFSETQ. V was clipped by 1 base and J by 0 bases; unmatched bases: 9. This CDR3 is 17 amino acids long. The CDR3 nucleotides read TGCGCCAGCAGCTTGTGGGCAGGGGGGACCATGAACACTGAAGCTTTCTTT. Translation: CASSLWAGGTMNTEAFF.

This clonotype occurred a few times. As DNA, the CDR3 is TGTGCCAGCAGCTCCCCCCGACAGATTAACTATGGCTACACCTTC. Protein: CASSSPRQINYGYTF. V is TRBV7-9 and J is TRBJ1-2; a possible D gene is TRBD1 (5 bases). Trimming pared 4 bases from V and 1 base from J, leaving 13 bases between. The CDR3 totals 15 residues. CDR1 and CDR2 (germline): SEHNR, FQNEAQ (reference sequence).

In its sample, this clonotype was seen a few times. This sequence joins TRBV5-6 and TRBJ1-2; D is perhaps TRBD1 (5 bases). CDR1 is SGHDT and CDR2 is YYEEEE in the germline V gene. V dropped 4 bases and J dropped 4 bases, with 11 bases sitting between them. The CDR3 contains 13 residues. The CDR3: CASSGDVLYGYTF. The CDR3 DNA reads as TGTGCCAGCAGCGGGGACGTCCTCTATGGCTACACCTTC.

Only a few counts were recorded for this clonotype. This rearrangement joins TRBV7-9 to TRBJ2-5; D not resolved. Trimming left V 0 bases short and J 3 bases short, with 8 bases between. The CDR3 runs 14 residues. Germline loops: CDR1 SEHNR, CDR2 FQNEAQ (reference sequence). In nucleotides, the CDR3 is TGTGCCAGCAGCTTAGCGCATATAGAAGAGACCCAGTACTTC. Residues: CASSLAHIEETQYF.

This clonotype was observed a few times. J is TRBJ2-5 and V is TRBV4-3; 12 bases line up with TRBD2. CDR1 and CDR2 (germline): LGHNA, YSLEER. J was trimmed by 7 bases and V by 0 bases; bases with no gene match: 3. The CDR3 is made up of 15 amino acids. The CDR3 sequence: CASSQDWGLAGTQYF. The CDR3, as DNA: TGCGCCAGCAGCCAAGATTGGGGACTAGCGGGGACCCAGTACTTC.

J is TRBJ2-7 and V is TRBV4-3, with 8 bases matching TRBD2. CDR1 LGHNA and CDR2 YSLEER come from the germline V gene. The CDR3 is made up of 15 amino acids. Trimming cost V 1 base and J 1 base; bases outside gene matches: 3. DNA of the CDR3: TGCGCCAGCAGCCAAGGGGTAGCGGGATCCTACGAGCAGTACTTC. The encoded protein is CASSQGVAGSYEQYF.

The table lists this clonotype with many counts. The V and J genes are TRBV7-9 and TRBJ2-1; D is ambiguous. V was shortened by 0 bases and J by 5 bases, with 11 bases between the two germline ends. The CDR3 has 15 residues. Germline CDR1 and CDR2: SEHNR and FQNEAQ (reference sequence). CDR3 in DNA: TGTGCCAGCAGCTTAGCTTTCGGCGGCGACAATGAGCAGTTCTTC. Translated: CASSLAFGGDNEQFF. Full variable domain (rest looked up from reference TRBV7-9 and TRBJ2-1): DTGVSQNPRHKITKRGQNVTFRCDPISEHNRLYWYRQTLGQGPEFLTYFQNEAQLEKSRLLSDRFSAERPKGSFSTLEIQRTEQGDSAMYLCASSLAFGGDNEQFFGPGTRLTVL.

This clonotype was counted a few times. The V and J genes are TRBV12-3 or TRBV12-4 and TRBJ1-5; D possibly corresponds to TRBD1 (5 bases). With 5 bases removed from V and 8 bases from J, the gap between germline ends came to 10 bases. There are 12 residues in the CDR3. CDR3 sequence: CASSTLGEPQHF. CDR3 coding DNA: TGTGCCAGCAGTACCTTAGGGGAGCCCCAGCATTTT.

The rearrangement joins TRBV4-2 to TRBJ2-7; TRBD2 agrees at 8 bases. This CDR3 region has 16 residues. From germline, CDR1 is LGHNA and CDR2 YNFKEQ. The junction had 4 bases not matched to a gene; V was cut back by 0 bases and J by 0 bases. CDR3 sequence (DNA): TGTGCCAGCAGCCAAGATCCGGGAGGGGACTCCTACGAGCAGTACTTC. It codes for CASSQDPGGDSYEQYF.